Following are 16 T cell receptor beta chains from one sample sequenced in a study of technical replicates of blood from four donors (dated by TCRdb to about 2017). Library method: the immunoSEQ multiplex PCR assay. TCRdb retrieved this table from immuneACCESS and kept in-frame rearrangements only. Not all clones are present; in checked studies, unresolved V genes account for under half, and no reason is known for the remainder. In all, the sample holds around 50,000 clones, and roughly 95% of those were seen once. Roughly 0.36% of the sample belongs to the ten largest clones. Source material: T cells isolated from PBMCs. The receptor source for this set is a human donor in good health.

The CDR3 loop is CASSYRDSIDGYTF. The CDR3 region has the DNA TGTGCCAGTAGCTACCGGGACAGCATTGACGGCTACACCTTC. The V and J genes are TRBV19 and TRBJ1-2, with 7 bases that match TRBD1. Germline loops: CDR1 LNHDA, CDR2 SQIVND (reference sequence). The CDR3 has 14 residues. J lost 8 bases, V lost 6 bases, and 12 bases had no gene match.

This chain joins TRBV30 and TRBJ2-3; D uncertain. Trimming cost V 0 bases and J 1 base, with 11 bases left between them. CDR1 GTSNPN and CDR2 SVGIG come from the germline V gene (reference sequence). This CDR3 is 15 amino acids long. For the CDR3, the DNA is TGTGCCTGGAGTGTATTTGTCAGCGGCACAGATACGCAGTATTTT. Translating gives CAWSVFVSGTDTQYF.

This chain links TRBV2 with TRBJ2-1, with TRBD2 matching over 7 bases. There are 16 residues in the CDR3. Germline-derived CDR1 and CDR2 are SNHLY and FYNNEI. Trimming at V came to 3 bases and at J to 5 bases, leaving 10 bases not matched to a gene. CDR3 bases: TGTGCCAGCAGTGATATCGGGCGGGAGAGTGACAATGAGCAGTTCTTC. It yields the protein CASSDIGRESDNEQFF.

The chain carries TRBV30 and TRBJ2-2, with D possibly TRBD1 on 6 matching bases. The length of the CDR3 is 12 residues. The germline gives CDR1 GTSNPN, CDR2 SVGIG (reference sequence). The ends were cut back, 4 bases at V and 5 bases at J, with 8 bases in the middle. CDR3 sequence (DNA): TGTGCCTGGACAGGGGAAACCGGGGAGCTGTTTTTT. It is translated as CAWTGETGELFF.

This chain links TRBV6-5 with TRBJ1-1; no reliable D call. In germline, CDR1 is MNHEY, CDR2 SVGAGI. The length of the CDR3 is 13 residues. The ends were cut back, 6 bases at V and 7 bases at J, with 15 bases in the middle. The CDR3 here is CASSPGSYREAFF. DNA of the CDR3: TGTGCCAGCAGCCCAGGATCCTACCGTGAAGCTTTCTTT.

The J gene is TRBJ1-5, the V gene TRBV6-6; unclear D gene. The CDR3 extends over 13 amino acids. The germline gives CDR1 MNHNY, CDR2 SVGAGI (reference sequence). V was cut by 7 bases and J by 6 bases, with 13 bases left in between. The CDR3 DNA reads TGTGCCAGCACCCGAAAGATCGGTCAGCCCCAGCATTTT. This sequence encodes CASTRKIGQPQHF.

This clone was detected only once. The chain combines TRBV18 with TRBJ2-1, with 9 bases that match TRBD2. J lost 6 bases, V lost 0 bases, and 9 bases had no gene match. This CDR3 has 17 residues. Looked up from germline, CDR1 is KGHSH and CDR2 is LQKENI. CDR3 amino acids: CASSPPQREAKFNEQFF. CDR3 coding DNA: TGTGCCAGCTCACCACCACAGCGGGAGGCGAAATTCAATGAGCAGTTCTTC. Filled out from reference TRBV18 and TRBJ2-1, the complete variable domain reads NAGVMQNPRHLVRRRGQEARLRCSPMKGHSHVYWYRQLPEEGLKFMVYLQKENIIDESGMPKERFSAEFPKEGPSILRIQQVVRGDSAAYFCASSPPQREAKFNEQFFGPGTRLTVL.

This clone was seen a single time. The V call is TRBV6-1, the J call TRBJ2-7; D remains unclear. CDR3 length: 14 amino acids. Per the germline V gene, CDR1 is MNHNS and CDR2 is SASEGT. V was shortened by 2 bases and J by 1 base, with 9 bases between the two germline ends. CDR3 loop: CASSESNNSYEQYF. CDR3 DNA sequence: TGTGCCAGCAGTGAATCCAACAATTCCTACGAGCAGTACTTC.

This sequence joins TRBV10-1 and TRBJ1-2; D unclear. The CDR3 is made up of 13 amino acids. Germline assignment: CDR1 WNHNN and CDR2 SYGVQD (reference sequence). Trimming shortened V by 3 bases and J by 7 bases, and 12 bases separated the two germline ends. CDR3 coding DNA: TGCGCCAGCAGTGACGGGGAAGGCTCTGGCTACACCTTC. Protein product: CASSDGEGSGYTF.

The chain uses TRBV27 and TRBJ2-2; D perhaps matches TRBD2 (6 bases). This CDR3 is built from 14 residues. Trimming cost V 6 bases and J 2 bases, with 10 bases left between them. The germline V gene has CDR1 MNHEY and CDR2 SMNVEV (reference sequence). As DNA, the CDR3 is TGTGCCAGCAGAACGGGACTTAACACCGGGGAGCTGTTTTTT. As protein: CASRTGLNTGELFF.

The genes are TRBV29-1 and TRBJ1-5, with 8 bases that match TRBD1. The V gene's germline CDR1 is SQVTM and CDR2 ANQGSEA. V was pared by 4 bases and J by 8 bases, with 4 bases of the junction left unmatched. The CDR3 contains 12 residues. The CDR3 spells CSVAQGGEPQHF. Written as DNA, the CDR3 is TGCAGCGTTGCACAGGGGGGAGAGCCCCAGCATTTT.

This chain links TRBV5-4 with TRBJ2-2; 7 bases align to TRBD2. The germline V gene encodes CDR1 SGHNT and CDR2 YYREEE (reference sequence). The CDR3 spans 16 residues. V trimming: 4 bases; J trimming: 1 base; junction bases outside the gene matches: 7. DNA of the CDR3: TGTGCCAGCAGCCCGGAGGAGCGGGAGAACACCGGGGAGCTGTTTTTT. This gives the protein CASSPEERENTGELFF.

The rearrangement links TRBV6-5 to TRBJ1-3; 12 bases fit TRBD1. The CDR3 runs 15 residues. The V and J ends lost 0 bases and 7 bases, in that order; junction bases with no gene match: 1. Germline V gene data show CDR1 as MNHEY and CDR2 as SVGAGI. As DNA, the CDR3 is TGTGCCAGCAGTTACTCGGGACAGGGGGCCAACACCATATATTTT. Translation: CASSYSGQGANTIYF.

This chain joins TRBV19 and TRBJ2-2; 9 bases are shared with TRBD2. Germline V CDR1 and CDR2: LNHDA, SQIVND (reference sequence). Trimming at V came to 3 bases and at J to 3 bases, leaving 5 bases not matched to a gene. The CDR3 totals 16 residues. This CDR3 reads CASSMMGLAYTGELFF. CDR3 sequence (DNA): TGTGCCAGTAGTATGATGGGACTAGCCTACACCGGGGAGCTGTTTTTT.

The gene calls are TRBV6-6 and TRBJ2-1; TRBD1 is a possible D gene (6 bases). Germline assignment: CDR1 MNHNY and CDR2 SVGAGI (reference sequence). The CDR3 consists of 13 residues. V was trimmed by 0 bases and J by 10 bases, leaving 10 bases between them. The CDR3 reads CASSYSKGGEQFF. The CDR3 region has the DNA TGTGCCAGCAGTTACTCGAAAGGGGGAGAGCAGTTCTTC.

The chain links TRBV2 to TRBJ2-3; a possible D gene is TRBD2 (5 bases). Germline CDR1 and CDR2: SNHLY and FYNNEI. The CDR3 has 15 amino acids. The V end was cut by 5 bases, the J end by 2 bases, with 14 bases between. CDR3 sequence: CASSLAGTLTDTQYF. DNA for the CDR3: TGTGCCAGCAGTTTGGCGGGTACCCTCACAGATACGCAGTATTTT.